Below are 5 T cell receptor beta chains sequenced from a single sample in a study of T cells after yellow fever vaccination. MiXCR was run by TCRdb on the 5' RACE reads, yielding one entry per CDR3 protein. The table includes about 300,000 distinct CDR3 sequences, roughly 4.3% detected once. The sample in question was PBMCs, obtained 5 days after the yellow fever booster vaccination. The origin of the receptors is a man between 18 and 35 years old who received the YFV17D yellow fever vaccine.

CDR3 DNA: TGTGCCAGCAGCAAAGGTGAACCTAGCTCCTATAATTCACCCCTCCACTTT. Translating it yields CASSKGEPSSYNSPLHF. The rearrangement uses TRBV21-1 and TRBJ1-6. TRBV21-1 counts as a pseudogene. The CDR3 runs 17 residues.

This clonotype appeared a few times. The chain combines TRBV18 with TRBJ1-1; possibly TRBD1 for D (6 bases). In germline, CDR1 is KGHSH, CDR2 LQKENI. The V end lost 3 bases, the J end lost 5 bases, and 22 bases lay between the germline ends. The CDR3 length is 17 residues. This CDR3 reads CASSPLERTATMTEAFF. CDR3 coding DNA: TGTGCCAGCTCACCCCTGGAAAGGACAGCGACTATGACTGAAGCTTTCTTT.

This clonotype was observed a handful of times. The chain employs TRBV5-1 and TRBJ1-2; TRBD1 agrees at 8 bases. This CDR3 contains 16 residues. The germline V gene has CDR1 SGHRS and CDR2 YFSETQ. The junction had 11 bases not matched to a gene; V was cut back by 4 bases and J by 3 bases. The CDR3 nucleotides read TGCGCCAGCAGCCCCCGGGGTCAGGGGGCGGACTATGGCTACACCTTC. As protein: CASSPRGQGADYGYTF.

The table lists this clonotype with a few counts. The V call is TRBV9, the J call TRBJ1-6; a possible D gene is TRBD1 (6 bases). Trimming stripped 3 bases from V and 9 bases from J, with 16 bases between. Germline assignment: CDR1 SGDLS and CDR2 YYNGEE. This CDR3 region has 15 residues. CDR3 bases: TGTGCCAGCAGCGCTGTGGGGGGCTTGGGTTCACCCCTCCACTTT. This gives the protein CASSAVGGLGSPLHF.

This clonotype showed up just a few times. The rearrangement links TRBV7-3 to TRBJ1-2; 12 bases match TRBD1. Germline loops: CDR1 SGHTA, CDR2 FQGTGA. The V segment lost 5 bases and the J segment 7 bases; nucleotides outside the gene matches: 11. The CDR3 is made up of 16 amino acids. The CDR3 coding sequence is TGTGCCAGCAGCCGTACCGGGACAGGGGGCTTGAGTGGCTACACCTTC. Translation: CASSRTGTGGLSGYTF.